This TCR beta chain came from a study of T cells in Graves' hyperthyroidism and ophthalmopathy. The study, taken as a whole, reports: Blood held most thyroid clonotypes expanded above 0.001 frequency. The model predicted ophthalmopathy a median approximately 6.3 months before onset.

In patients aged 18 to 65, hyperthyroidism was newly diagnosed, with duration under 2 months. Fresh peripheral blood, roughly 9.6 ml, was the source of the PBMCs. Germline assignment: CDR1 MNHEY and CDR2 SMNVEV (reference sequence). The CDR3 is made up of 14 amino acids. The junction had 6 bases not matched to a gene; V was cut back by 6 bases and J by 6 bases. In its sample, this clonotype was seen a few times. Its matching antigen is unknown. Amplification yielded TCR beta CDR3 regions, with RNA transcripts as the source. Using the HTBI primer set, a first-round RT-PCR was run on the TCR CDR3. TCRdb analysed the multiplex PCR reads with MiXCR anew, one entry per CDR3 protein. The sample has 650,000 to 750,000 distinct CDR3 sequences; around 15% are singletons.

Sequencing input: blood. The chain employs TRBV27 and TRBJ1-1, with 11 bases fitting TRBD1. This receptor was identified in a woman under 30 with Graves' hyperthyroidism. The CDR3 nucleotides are TGTGCCAGCAGGGAGGGACAGGGGGACCCTGAAGCTTTCTTT. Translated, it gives CASREGQGDPEAFF.